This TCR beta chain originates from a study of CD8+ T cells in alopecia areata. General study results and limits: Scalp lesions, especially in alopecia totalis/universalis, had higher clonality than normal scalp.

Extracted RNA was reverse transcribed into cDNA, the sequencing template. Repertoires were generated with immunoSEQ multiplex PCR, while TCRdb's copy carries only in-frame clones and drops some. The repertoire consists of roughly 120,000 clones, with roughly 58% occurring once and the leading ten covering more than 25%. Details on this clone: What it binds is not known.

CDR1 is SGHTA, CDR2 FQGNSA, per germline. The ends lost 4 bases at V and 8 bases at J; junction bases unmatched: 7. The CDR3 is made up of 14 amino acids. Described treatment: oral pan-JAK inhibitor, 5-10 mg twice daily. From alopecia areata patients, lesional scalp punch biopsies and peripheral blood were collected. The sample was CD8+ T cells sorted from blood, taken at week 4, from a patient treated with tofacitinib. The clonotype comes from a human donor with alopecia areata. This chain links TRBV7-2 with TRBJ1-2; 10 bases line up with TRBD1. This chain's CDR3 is CASSSSGTGVGYTF. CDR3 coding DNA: TGTGCCAGCAGCTCGTCCGGGACAGGGGTCGGCTACACCTTC.